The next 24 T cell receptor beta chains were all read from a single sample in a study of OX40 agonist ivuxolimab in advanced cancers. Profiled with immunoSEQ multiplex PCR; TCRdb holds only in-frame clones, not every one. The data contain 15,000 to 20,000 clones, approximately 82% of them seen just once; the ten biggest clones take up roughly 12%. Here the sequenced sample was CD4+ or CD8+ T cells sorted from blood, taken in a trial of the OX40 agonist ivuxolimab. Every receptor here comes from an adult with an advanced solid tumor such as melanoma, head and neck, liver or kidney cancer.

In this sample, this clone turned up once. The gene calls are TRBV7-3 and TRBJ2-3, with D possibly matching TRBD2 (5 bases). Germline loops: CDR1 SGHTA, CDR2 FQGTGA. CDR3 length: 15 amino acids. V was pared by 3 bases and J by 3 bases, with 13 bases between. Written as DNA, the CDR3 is TGTGCCAGCAGCTTGTGGGAGATCCTGACAGATACGCAGTATTTT. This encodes CASSLWEILTDTQYF.

The CDR3 coding sequence is TGCAGCGTTGAGGGTACGGGAGTGGCAGATACGCAGTATTTT. Amino acid sequence: CSVEGTGVADTQYF. J is TRBJ2-3 and V is TRBV29-1; D possibly corresponds to TRBD2 (6 bases). Germline CDR1 is SQVTM and CDR2 is ANQGSEA. The CDR3 sequence is 14 residues long. V was shortened by 3 bases and J by 4 bases, with 14 bases between the two germline ends.

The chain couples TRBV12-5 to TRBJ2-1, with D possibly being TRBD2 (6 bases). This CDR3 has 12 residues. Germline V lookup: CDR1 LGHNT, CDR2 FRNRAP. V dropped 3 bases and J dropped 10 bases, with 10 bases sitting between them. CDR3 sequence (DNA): TGTGCTAGTGGTTTCGGGGGACGGGAGCAGTTCTTC. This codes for CASGFGGREQFF.

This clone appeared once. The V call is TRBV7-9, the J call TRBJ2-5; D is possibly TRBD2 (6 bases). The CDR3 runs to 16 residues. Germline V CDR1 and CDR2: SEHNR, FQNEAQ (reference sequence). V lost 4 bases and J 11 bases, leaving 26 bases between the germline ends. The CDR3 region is CASSSSEGRAQGEQYF. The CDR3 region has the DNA TGTGCCAGCAGCTCCTCGGAGGGCAGGGCCCAGGGAGAGCAGTACTTC.

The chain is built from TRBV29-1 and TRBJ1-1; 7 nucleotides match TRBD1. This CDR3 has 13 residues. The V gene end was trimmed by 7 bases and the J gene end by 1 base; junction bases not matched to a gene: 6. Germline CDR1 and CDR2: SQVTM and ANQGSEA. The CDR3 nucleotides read TGCAGCGCCAGGACAGGAGAGAACACTGAAGCTTTCTTT. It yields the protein CSARTGENTEAFF.

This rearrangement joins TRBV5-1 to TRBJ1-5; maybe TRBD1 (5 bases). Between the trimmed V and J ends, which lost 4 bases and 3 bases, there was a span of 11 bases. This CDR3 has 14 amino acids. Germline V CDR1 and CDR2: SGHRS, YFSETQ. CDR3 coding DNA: TGCGCCAGCAGCCTAGACAGTCCCAATCAGCCCCAGCATTTT. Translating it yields CASSLDSPNQPQHF.

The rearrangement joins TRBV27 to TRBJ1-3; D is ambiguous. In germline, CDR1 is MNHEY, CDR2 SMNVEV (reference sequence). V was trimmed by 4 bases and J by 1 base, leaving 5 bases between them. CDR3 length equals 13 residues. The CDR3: CASSSLSGNTIYF. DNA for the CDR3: TGTGCCAGCAGTTCCTTGTCTGGAAACACCATATATTTT.

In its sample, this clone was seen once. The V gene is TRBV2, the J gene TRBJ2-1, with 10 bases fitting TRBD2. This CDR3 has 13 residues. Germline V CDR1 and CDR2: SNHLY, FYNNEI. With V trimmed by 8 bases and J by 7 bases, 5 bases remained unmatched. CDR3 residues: CASEGLARNEQFF. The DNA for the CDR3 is TGTGCCAGCGAGGGACTAGCGCGGAATGAGCAGTTCTTC.

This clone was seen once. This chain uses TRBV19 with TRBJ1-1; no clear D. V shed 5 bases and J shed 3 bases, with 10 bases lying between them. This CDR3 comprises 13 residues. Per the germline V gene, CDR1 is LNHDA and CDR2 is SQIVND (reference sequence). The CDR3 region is CASSLGRDTEAFF. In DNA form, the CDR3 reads TGTGCCAGTAGTTTGGGGAGGGACACTGAAGCTTTCTTT.

This chain's CDR3 is CASSHSGTSGRLETQYF. The CDR3 DNA reads as TGTGCCAGCAGCCATTCCGGGACTAGCGGGAGGTTGGAGACCCAGTACTTC. The rearrangement links TRBV7-9 to TRBJ2-5, with 15 positions matching TRBD2. The V segment lost 5 bases and the J segment 5 bases; nucleotides outside the gene matches: 9. The CDR3 covers 17 residues. Germline CDR1 and CDR2: SEHNR and FQNEAQ (reference sequence).

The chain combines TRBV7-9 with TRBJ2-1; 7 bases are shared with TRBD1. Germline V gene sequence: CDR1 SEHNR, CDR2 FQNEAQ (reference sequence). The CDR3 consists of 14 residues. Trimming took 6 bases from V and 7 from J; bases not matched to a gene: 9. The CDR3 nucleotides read TGTGCCAGCAGACCCGGGACAGAAGGGAATGAGCAGTTCTTC. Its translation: CASRPGTEGNEQFF.

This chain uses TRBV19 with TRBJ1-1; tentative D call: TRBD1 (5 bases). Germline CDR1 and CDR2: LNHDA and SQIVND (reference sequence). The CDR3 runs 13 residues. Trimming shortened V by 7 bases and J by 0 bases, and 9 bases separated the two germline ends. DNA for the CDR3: TGTGCCAGTACTGGGGCCTTGAACACTGAAGCTTTCTTT. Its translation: CASTGALNTEAFF. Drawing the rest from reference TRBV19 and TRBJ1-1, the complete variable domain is DGGITQSPKYLFRKEGQNVTLSCEQNLNHDAMYWYRQDPGQGLRLIYYSQIVNDFQKGDIAEGYSVSREKKESFPLTVTSAQKNPTAFYLCASTGALNTEAFFGQGTRLTVV.

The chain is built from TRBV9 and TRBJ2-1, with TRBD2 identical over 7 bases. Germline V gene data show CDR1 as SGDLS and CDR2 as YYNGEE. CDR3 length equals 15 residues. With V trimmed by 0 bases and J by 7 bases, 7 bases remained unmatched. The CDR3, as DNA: TGTGCCAGCAGCGTAGAAGGGAGGGCCGTTAATGAGCAGTTCTTC. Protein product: CASSVEGRAVNEQFF.

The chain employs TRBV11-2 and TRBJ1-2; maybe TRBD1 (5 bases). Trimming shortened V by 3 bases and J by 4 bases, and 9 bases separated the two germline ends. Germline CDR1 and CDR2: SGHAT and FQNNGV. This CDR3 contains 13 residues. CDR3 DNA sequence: TGTGCCAGCAGCTTTGCCGGGACCTATGGCTACACCTTC. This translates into CASSFAGTYGYTF.

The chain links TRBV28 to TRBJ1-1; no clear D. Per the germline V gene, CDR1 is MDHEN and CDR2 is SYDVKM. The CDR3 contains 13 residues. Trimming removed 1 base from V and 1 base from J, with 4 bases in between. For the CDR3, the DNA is TGTGCCAGCAGTTTATCTCGGAACACTGAAGCTTTCTTT. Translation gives CASSLSRNTEAFF.

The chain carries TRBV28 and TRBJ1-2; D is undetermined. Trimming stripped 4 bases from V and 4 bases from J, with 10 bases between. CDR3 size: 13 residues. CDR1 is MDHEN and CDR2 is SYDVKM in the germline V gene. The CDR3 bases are TGTGCCAGCAGTTCCCTCAGACCCTATGGCTACACCTTC. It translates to CASSSLRPYGYTF.

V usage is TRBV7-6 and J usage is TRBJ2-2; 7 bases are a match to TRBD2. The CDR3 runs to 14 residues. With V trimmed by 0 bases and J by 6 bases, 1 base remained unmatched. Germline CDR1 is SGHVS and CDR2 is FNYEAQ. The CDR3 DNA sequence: TGTGCCAGCAGCTTAGCGGGAGGGCCCGGGGAGCTGTTTTTT. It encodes CASSLAGGPGELFF.

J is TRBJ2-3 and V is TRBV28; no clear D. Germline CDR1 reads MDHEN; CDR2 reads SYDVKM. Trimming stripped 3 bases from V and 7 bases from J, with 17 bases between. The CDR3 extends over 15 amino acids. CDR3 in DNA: TGTGCCAGCAGTTTCCCCCCGTCGACATGGAATACGCAGTATTTT. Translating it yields CASSFPPSTWNTQYF.

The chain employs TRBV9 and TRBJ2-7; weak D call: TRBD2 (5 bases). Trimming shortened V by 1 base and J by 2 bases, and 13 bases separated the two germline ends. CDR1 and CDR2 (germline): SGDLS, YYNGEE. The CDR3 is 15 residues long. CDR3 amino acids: CASSVTWTGTYEQYF. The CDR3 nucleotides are TGTGCCAGCAGCGTAACTTGGACTGGGACCTACGAGCAGTACTTC.

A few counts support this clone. The CDR3 DNA is TGTGCCAGCAGCCCACGAAGTACTGGGTACAATGAGCAGTTCTTC. Translating gives CASSPRSTGYNEQFF. V gene TRBV28 combines with J gene TRBJ2-1, with no clear D. V was trimmed by 6 bases and J by 4 bases, leaving 16 bases between them. CDR3 length: 15 amino acids. Germline V gene lookup returns CDR1 MDHEN and CDR2 SYDVKM.

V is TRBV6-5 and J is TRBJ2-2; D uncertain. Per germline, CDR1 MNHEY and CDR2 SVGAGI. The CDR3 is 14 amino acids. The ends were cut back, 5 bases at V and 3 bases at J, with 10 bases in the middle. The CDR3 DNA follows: TGTGCCAGCAGTACACTCTCTGACACCGGGGAGCTGTTTTTT. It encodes CASSTLSDTGELFF.

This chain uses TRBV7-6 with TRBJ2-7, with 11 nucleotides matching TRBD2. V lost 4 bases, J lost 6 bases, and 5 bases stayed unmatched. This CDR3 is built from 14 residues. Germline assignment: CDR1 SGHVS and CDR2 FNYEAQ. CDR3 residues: CASSSLAGGGEQYF. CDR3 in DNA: TGTGCCAGCAGCTCTCTAGCGGGAGGCGGCGAGCAGTACTTC.

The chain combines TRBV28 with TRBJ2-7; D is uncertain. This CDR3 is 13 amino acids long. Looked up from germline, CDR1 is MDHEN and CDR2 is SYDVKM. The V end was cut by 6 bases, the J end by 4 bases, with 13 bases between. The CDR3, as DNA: TGTGCCAGCAGGTACCCCCCGCGGTACGAGCAGTACTTC. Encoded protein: CASRYPPRYEQYF.

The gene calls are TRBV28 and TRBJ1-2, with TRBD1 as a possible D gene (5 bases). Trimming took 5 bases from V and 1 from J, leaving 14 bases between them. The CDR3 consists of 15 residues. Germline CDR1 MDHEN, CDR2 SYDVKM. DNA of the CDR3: TGTGCCAGCAGTACCACCCTTGACAGTAACTATGGCTACACCTTC. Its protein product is CASSTTLDSNYGYTF.